This T cell receptor (beta chain) came from a study of blood T cell repertoires in COVID-19. Overall study context: Italy, Spain and the United States were the sources of the convalescent and acute COVID-19 samples.

In the original analysis: It was from reference gene primer amplification that nucleated cell counts were estimated. Using immunoSEQ multiplex PCR, the repertoire was profiled, and TCRdb retains in-frame clones only, with some absent. V and J calls and clone size are copied from that table; D and trimming were computed from the DNA. The data hold approximately 65,000 clones, with 90% observed a single time. This CDR3 has 14 amino acids. Trimming took off 1 base at V and 3 bases at J, with 10 bases between the two ends. CDR1 is MNHEY and CDR2 is SVGAGI in the germline V gene. This clonotype originated in a man in his fifties with COVID-19, enrolled during active disease. The chain is built from TRBV6-5 and TRBJ2-7; D is unclear. The sequenced sample was peripheral blood. CDR3 loop: CASSYLLTGYEQYF. CDR3 nucleotide sequence: TGTGCCAGCAGTTACTTACTAACTGGCTACGAGCAGTACTTC.